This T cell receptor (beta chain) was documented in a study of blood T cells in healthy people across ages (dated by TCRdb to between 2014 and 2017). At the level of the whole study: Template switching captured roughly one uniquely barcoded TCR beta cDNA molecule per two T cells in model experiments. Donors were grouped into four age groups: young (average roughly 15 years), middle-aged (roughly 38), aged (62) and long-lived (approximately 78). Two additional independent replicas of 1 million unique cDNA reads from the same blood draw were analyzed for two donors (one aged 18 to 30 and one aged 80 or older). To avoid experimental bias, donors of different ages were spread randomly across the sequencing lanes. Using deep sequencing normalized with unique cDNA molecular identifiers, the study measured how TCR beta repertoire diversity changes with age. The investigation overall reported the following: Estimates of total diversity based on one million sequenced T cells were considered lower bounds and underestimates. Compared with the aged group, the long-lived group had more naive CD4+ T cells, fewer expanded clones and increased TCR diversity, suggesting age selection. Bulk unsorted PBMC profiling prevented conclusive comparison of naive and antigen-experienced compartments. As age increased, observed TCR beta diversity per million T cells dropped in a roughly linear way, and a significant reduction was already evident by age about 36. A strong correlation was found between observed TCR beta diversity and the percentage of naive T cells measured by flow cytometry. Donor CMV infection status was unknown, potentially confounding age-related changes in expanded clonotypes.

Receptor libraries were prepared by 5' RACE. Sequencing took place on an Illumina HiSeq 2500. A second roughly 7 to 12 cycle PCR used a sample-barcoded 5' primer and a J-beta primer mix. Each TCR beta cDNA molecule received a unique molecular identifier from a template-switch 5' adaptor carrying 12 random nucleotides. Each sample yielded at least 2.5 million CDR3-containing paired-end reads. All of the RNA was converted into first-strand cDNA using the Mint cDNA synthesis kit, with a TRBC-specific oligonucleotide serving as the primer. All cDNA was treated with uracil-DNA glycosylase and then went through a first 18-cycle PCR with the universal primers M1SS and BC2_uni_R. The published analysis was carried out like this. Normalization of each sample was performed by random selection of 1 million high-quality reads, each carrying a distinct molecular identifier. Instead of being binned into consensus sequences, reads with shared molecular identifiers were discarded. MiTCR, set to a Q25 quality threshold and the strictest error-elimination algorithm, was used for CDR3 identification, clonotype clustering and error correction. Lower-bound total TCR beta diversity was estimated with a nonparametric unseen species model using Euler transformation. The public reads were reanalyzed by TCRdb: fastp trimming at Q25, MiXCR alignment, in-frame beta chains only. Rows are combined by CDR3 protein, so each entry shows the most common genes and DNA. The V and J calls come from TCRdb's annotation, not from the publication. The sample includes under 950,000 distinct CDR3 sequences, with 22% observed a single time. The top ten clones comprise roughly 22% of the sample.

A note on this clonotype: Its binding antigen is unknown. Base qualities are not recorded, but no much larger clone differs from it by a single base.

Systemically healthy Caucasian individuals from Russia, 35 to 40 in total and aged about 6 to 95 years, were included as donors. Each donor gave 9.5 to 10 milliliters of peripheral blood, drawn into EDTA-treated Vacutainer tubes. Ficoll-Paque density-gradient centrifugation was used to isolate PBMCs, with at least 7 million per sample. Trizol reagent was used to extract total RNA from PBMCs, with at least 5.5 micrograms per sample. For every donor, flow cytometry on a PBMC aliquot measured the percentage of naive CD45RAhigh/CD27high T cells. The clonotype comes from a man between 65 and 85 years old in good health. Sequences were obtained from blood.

The nucleotide sequence reads as follows: TGCAGTGCCTCGGACCACCCCGGTACCGGGGAGCTGTTTTTT. Translated, this is CSASDHPGTGELFF. The rearranged chain carries TRBV20-1 and TRBJ2-2; no D gene call is confident. CDR1 and CDR2 are read off the germline V gene (reference sequence) as DFQATT and SNEGSKA. The CDR3 starts with the cysteine, ends with the phenylalanine, and has 14 residues. CDR3 DNA only is kept here, 42 bases in frame from base 1. The trim is 6 bases for V and 5 bases for J, with a gap of 16 bases between the germline ends.